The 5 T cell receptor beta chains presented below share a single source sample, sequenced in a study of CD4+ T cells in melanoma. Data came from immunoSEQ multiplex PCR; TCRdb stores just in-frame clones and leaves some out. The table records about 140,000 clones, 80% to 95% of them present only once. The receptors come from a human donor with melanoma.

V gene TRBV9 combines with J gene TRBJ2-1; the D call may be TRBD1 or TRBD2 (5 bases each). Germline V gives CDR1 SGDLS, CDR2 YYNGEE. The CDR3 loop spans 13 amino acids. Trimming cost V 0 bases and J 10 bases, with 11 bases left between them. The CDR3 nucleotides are TGTGCCAGCAGCGTAGACGGGGCCGGGGAGCAGTTCTTC. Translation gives CASSVDGAGEQFF. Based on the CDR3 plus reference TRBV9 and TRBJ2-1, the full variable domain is DSGVTQTPKHLITATGQRVTLRCSPRSGDLSVYWYQQSLDQGLQFLIQYYNGEERAKGNILERFSAQQFPDLHSELNLSSLELGDSALYFCASSVDGAGEQFFGPGTRLTVL.

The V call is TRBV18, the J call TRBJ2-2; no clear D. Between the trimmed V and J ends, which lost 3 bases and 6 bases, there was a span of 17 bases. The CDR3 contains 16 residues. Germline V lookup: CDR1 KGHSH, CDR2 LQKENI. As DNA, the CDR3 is TGTGCCAGCTCACCTCCATTATACGTGGGCTCCGGGGAGCTGTTTTTT. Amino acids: CASSPPLYVGSGELFF.

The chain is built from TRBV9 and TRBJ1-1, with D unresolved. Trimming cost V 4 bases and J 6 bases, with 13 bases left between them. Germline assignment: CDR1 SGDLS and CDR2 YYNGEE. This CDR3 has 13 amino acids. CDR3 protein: CASSRVLGAEAFF. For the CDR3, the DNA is TGTGCCAGCAGCCGTGTCCTGGGCGCTGAAGCTTTCTTT.

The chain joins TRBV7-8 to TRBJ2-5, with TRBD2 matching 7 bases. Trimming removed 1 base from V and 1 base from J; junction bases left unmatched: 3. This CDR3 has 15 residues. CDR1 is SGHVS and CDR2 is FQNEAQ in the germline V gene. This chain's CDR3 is CASSLVTGGQETQYF. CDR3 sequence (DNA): TGTGCCAGCAGCTTAGTGACGGGGGGCCAAGAGACCCAGTACTTC.

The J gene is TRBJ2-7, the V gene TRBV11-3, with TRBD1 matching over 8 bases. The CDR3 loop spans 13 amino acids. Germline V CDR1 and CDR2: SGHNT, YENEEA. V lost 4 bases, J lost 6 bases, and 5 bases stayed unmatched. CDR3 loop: CASSWFTGGEQYF. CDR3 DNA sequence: TGTGCCAGCAGCTGGTTTACAGGGGGCGAGCAGTACTTC.